The T cell receptor beta chain under discussion was sequenced for a study of blood T cell repertoires in COVID-19. Study background: Some COVID-19 samples were acute and others convalescent; all came from the United States, Italy and Spain.

The table lists this clone with a few counts. CDR1 SGHDT and CDR2 YYEEEE come from the germline V gene. This CDR3 spans 17 amino acids. The V end was cut by 5 bases, the J end by 4 bases, with 24 bases between. During active infection, Seattle patients enrolled and were then monitored through disease. In the authors' workflow: Using reference gene primer amplification, nucleated cell counts were estimated. The repertoire was sequenced with immunoSEQ multiplex PCR; TCRdb's copy has only in-frame clones and lacks some. Clone size and V and J calls were adopted from that table, with D and trimming inferred from the DNA. The sample includes more than 300,000 clones, about 87% of them seen just once.

The sample consisted of peripheral blood. This clonotype originated in a woman in her thirties with COVID-19, enrolled during active disease. The chain recombines TRBV5-6 with TRBJ1-2, with D unresolved. The DNA of the CDR3 is TGTGCCAGCAGTTTCGGGAATCCCTTTGGGGTCGGCTATGGCTACACCTTC. Protein: CASSFGNPFGVGYGYTF.